This TCR beta chain came from a study of cytomegalovirus exposure and HLA in healthy donors. Deletions cut 8 bases from V and 3 bases from J, with 12 bases between. The CDR3 runs 13 residues. Germline assignment: CDR1 MDHEN and CDR2 SYDVKM. Method: immunoSEQ multiplex PCR; TCRdb's copy keeps in-frame clones and lacks some. The top ten clones hold less than 0.4% of a sample with a few hundred thousand clones, around 91% of them seen once. J is TRBJ2-3 and V is TRBV28, with D possibly TRBD2 on 5 matching bases. Material for sequencing was PBMCs. This receptor was taken from a woman younger than 30 in good health and CMV-seronegative. The CDR3 here is CASLGSGTDTQYF. CDR3 nucleotide sequence: TGTGCCAGCTTGGGGAGCGGTACAGATACGCAGTATTTT.